The rows below give T cell receptor beta chains drawn from one sample of a study of cytomegalovirus exposure and HLA in healthy donors. This table comes from immunoSEQ multiplex PCR, and its TCRdb copy is limited to in-frame clones, with some not included. Counted here are about 120,000 clones, 95% to 96% occurring once; the ten biggest clones make up 1.7%. Sequenced material: PBMCs. All receptors derive from a man younger than 35 in good health and CMV-seronegative. Both conserved end residues are part of each CDR3. A D gene is named only where the DNA matches it firmly. Clone size is stated in some rows and not others, as once, few, many or a class when expanded.

d_call | j_call | v_call | clone_size | cdr3_aa | cdr3_nt
TRBD2 | TRBJ2-1 | TRBV5-1 | - | CASSSPGLAGYNEQFF | TGCGCCAGCAGCTCCCCGGGACTAGCGGGGTACAATGAGCAGTTCTTC
TRBD1 | TRBJ1-2 | TRBV9 | - | CASSETGGIWGYTF | TGTGCCAGCAGTGAGACAGGGGGCATATGGGGCTACACCTTC
- | TRBJ2-7 | TRBV5-4 | - | CASSLSGRTQYF | TGTGCCAGCAGCTTGTCCGGGAGAACACAGTACTTC
- | TRBJ2-1 | TRBV2 | - | CASSARPNQQFF | TGTGCCAGCAGTGCTAGGCCCAATCAGCAGTTCTTC
TRBD2 | TRBJ2-7 | TRBV27 | - | CASSTGTSIGEQYF | TGTGCCAGCAGCACCGGGACTAGCATCGGCGAGCAGTACTTC
TRBD2 | TRBJ2-2 | TRBV28 | - | CASSFWREALRGTGELFF | TGTGCCAGCAGTTTTTGGCGGGAGGCTCTCCGGGGAACCGGGGAGCTGTTTTTT
TRBD1 | TRBJ1-1 | TRBV2 | few | CASRDRGGTEAFF | TGTGCCAGCAGGGACAGGGGAGGAACTGAAGCTTTCTTT
TRBD1 | TRBJ2-7 | TRBV27 | - | CASSFGQAFPYEQYF | TGTGCCAGCAGTTTCGGACAGGCCTTTCCCTACGAGCAGTACTTC
- | TRBJ2-2 | TRBV6-5 | - | CASSGRGPTGELFF | TGTGCCAGCAGTGGCAGGGGTCCCACCGGGGAGCTGTTTTTT
TRBD2 | TRBJ2-1 | TRBV27 | - | CASSLMGLAGYNEQFF | TGTGCCAGCAGTTTAATGGGCCTAGCGGGGTACAATGAGCAGTTCTTC
- | TRBJ2-3 | TRBV9 | - | CASSAKGPGTDTQYF | TGTGCCAGCAGCGCAAAGGGGCCCGGCACAGATACGCAGTATTTT
TRBD1 | TRBJ1-1 | TRBV4-3 | - | CASSQDMTGGTEAFF | TGCGCCAGCAGCCAAGATATGACAGGGGGTACTGAAGCTTTCTTT
- | TRBJ1-2 | TRBV6-1 | - | CASSEAPGFNYGYTF | TGTGCCAGCAGTGAAGCGCCGGGGTTCAACTATGGCTACACCTTC
- | TRBJ1-2 | TRBV4-3 | - | CASSQDRQSYGYTF | TGCGCCAGCAGCCAAGACAGGCAATCCTATGGCTACACCTTC
- | TRBJ1-4 | TRBV15 | - | CATSRSGTSEKLFF | TGTGCCACCAGCAGATCGGGGACAAGTGAAAAACTGTTTTTT
TRBD1 | TRBJ1-1 | TRBV28 | - | CASSFPNLDRMNTEAFF | TGTGCCAGCAGTTTCCCAAACCTGGACAGGATGAACACTGAAGCTTTCTTT
- | TRBJ1-1 | TRBV7-9 | - | CASIHGGGMNTEAFF | TGTGCCAGCATTCACGGGGGTGGGATGAACACTGAAGCTTTCTTT
TRBD1 | TRBJ2-7 | TRBV29-1 | - | CSVVGQASSYEQYF | TGCAGCGTTGTGGGACAGGCGAGCTCCTACGAGCAGTACTTC
- | TRBJ2-3 | TRBV5-4 | - | CASSLGVAPDTQYF | TGTGCCAGCAGCTTAGGCGTAGCCCCAGATACGCAGTATTTT
TRBD1 | TRBJ1-1 | TRBV25-1 | - | CASRADRGTTEAFF | TGTGCCAGCAGGGCGGACAGGGGGACCACTGAAGCTTTCTTT
- | TRBJ2-5 | TRBV7-8 | - | CASCQTGLAGETQYF | TGTGCCAGCTGTCAGACAGGCCTTGCCGGGGAGACCCAGTACTTC
TRBD1 | TRBJ2-1 | TRBV7-2 | - | CASSQGTARTYNEQFF | TGTGCCAGCAGCCAGGGGACAGCCCGAACCTACAATGAGCAGTTCTTC
TRBD1 | TRBJ2-7 | TRBV9 | - | CASSVDRIDYEQYF | TGTGCCAGCAGCGTGGACAGGATTGACTACGAGCAGTACTTC
TRBD2 | TRBJ2-1 | TRBV19 | - | CASSIGGGRSYNEQFF | TGTGCCAGTAGTATAGGGGGCGGGAGATCCTACAATGAGCAGTTCTTC
TRBD1 | TRBJ1-2 | TRBV14 | - | CASRQGGYYGYTF | TGTGCCAGCAGACAAGGGGGCTACTATGGCTACACCTTC
- | TRBJ2-7 | TRBV4-1 | - | CASSQGGGYEQYF | TGCGCCAGCAGCCAAGGAGGCGGGTACGAGCAGTACTTC
TRBD1 | TRBJ1-2 | TRBV30 | - | CAWSVPPRTGLNGYTF | TGTGCCTGGAGTGTACCCCCTCGGACAGGTCTCAATGGCTACACCTTC
- | TRBJ1-4 | TRBV6-5 | - | CASSYADFNDKLFF | TGTGCCAGCAGTTACGCGGACTTTAATGACAAACTGTTTTTT
TRBD1 | TRBJ2-1 | TRBV10-3 | - | CAISESRGQANEQFF | TGTGCCATCAGTGAGTCGAGGGGGCAGGCGAATGAGCAGTTCTTC
TRBD1 | TRBJ1-4 | TRBV9 | - | CASSTGTGYNEKLFF | TGTGCCAGCAGTACCGGGACAGGGTATAATGAAAAACTGTTTTTT
- | TRBJ1-2 | TRBV19 | - | CASSAMLGAGNYGYTF | TGTGCCAGTAGCGCGATGTTGGGGGCCGGTAACTATGGCTACACCTTC
- | TRBJ2-1 | TRBV19 | - | CASSIVGDSYNEQFF | TGTGCCAGTAGTATAGTCGGGGATTCCTACAATGAGCAGTTCTTC
- | TRBJ1-5 | TRBV28 | - | CATGGGQPQHF | TGTGCCACTGGGGGAGGTCAGCCCCAGCATTTT
- | TRBJ2-7 | TRBV11-2 | - | CASSGQSHEQYF | TGTGCCAGCAGCGGACAGAGCCACGAGCAGTACTTC